This TCR beta chain was captured in a study of radiotherapy plus CTLA-4 blockade in lung cancer. Study-level points and caveats: An expansion of tumor-derived TCR clones occurred in blood after radiotherapy plus ipilimumab.

The data were produced by immunoSEQ multiplex PCR, yet TCRdb's version contains in-frame clones alone and is incomplete. The repertoire holds some 110,000 clones, with 75% to 90% as singletons. Chemo-refractory metastatic non-small-cell lung cancer patients underwent focal radiation alongside CTLA-4 blockade with ipilimumab. Worth noting for this clone: Its antigen is currently unknown.

The sample was peripheral blood, taken from a patient treated with radiotherapy plus ipilimumab. The receptor comes from a human donor with non-small cell lung cancer that progressed on radiotherapy plus ipilimumab.

The CDR3 spells CASSLTSGRIEQYF. CDR3 nucleotide sequence: TGTGCCAGCAGCCTAACTAGCGGGCGTATCGAGCAGTACTTC. J is TRBJ2-7 and V is TRBV7-8; 9 bases are a match to TRBD2. The CDR3 spans 14 residues. Germline trimming cut 5 bases from V and 6 bases from J; bases unmatched to any gene: 8. The V gene's germline CDR1 is SGHVS and CDR2 FQNEAQ.